This T cell receptor beta chain emerged from a study of OX40 agonist ivuxolimab in advanced cancers. The germline V gene encodes CDR1 SGHDN and CDR2 FVKESK. CDR3 length: 14 amino acids. V lost 1 base, J lost 7 bases, and 13 bases lay in between. TCRdb keeps only in-frame clones here, not all; method: immunoSEQ multiplex PCR. Here the sample spans about 99,000 clones, roughly 95% being singletons. This TCR was recovered from an adult with an advanced solid tumor such as melanoma, head and neck, liver or kidney cancer. Sequencing used CD4+ or CD8+ T cells sorted from blood, obtained in a trial of the OX40 agonist ivuxolimab. This sequence joins TRBV14 and TRBJ1-2, with D uncertain. CDR3 bases: TGTGCCAGCAGCCAAGGAAACCCTGTCCGTGGCTACACCTTC. It translates to CASSQGNPVRGYTF.